This T cell receptor beta chain was recovered during a study of CD8 T cells in Susac syndrome. Random-hexamer reverse transcription was applied to roughly 0.5 to 1 ug RNA. From the immunoSEQ multiplex PCR reads, TCRdb called clonotypes with MiXCR, one entry per CDR3 protein. The sample includes approximately 160,000 distinct CDR3 sequences, roughly 94% seen only once; the top ten take about 0.09%. CDR3 length: 12 amino acids. Trimming took 4 bases from V and 5 from J, leaving 10 bases between them. The germline gives CDR1 GTSNPN, CDR2 SVGIG (reference sequence). The TCR originated in a human donor with multiple sclerosis. The sequenced material came from CD4+ T cells from PBMCs. The chain links TRBV30 to TRBJ2-3; D is unresolved. Here the CDR3 reads CAWKKDGDTQYF. For the CDR3, the DNA is TGTGCCTGGAAAAAAGATGGAGATACGCAGTATTTT.